The 28 T cell receptor beta chains below were found in one sample sequenced in a study of OX40 agonist ivuxolimab in advanced cancers. Libraries were built with the immunoSEQ multiplex PCR assay. TCRdb carries this immuneACCESS record with in-frame sequences only. Its versions omit some clonotypes, under half of them owing to an unresolved V gene in the studies checked, with the rest unexplained. For this sample the table gives 30,000 to 45,000 clones, of which around 77% were detected only once. The top ten clones comprise around a fifth of the sample. This sample comprised CD4+ or CD8+ T cells sorted from blood, obtained in a trial of the OX40 agonist ivuxolimab. Receptor source: an adult with an advanced solid tumor such as melanoma, head and neck, liver or kidney cancer.

The chain joins TRBV25-1 to TRBJ2-7, with D possibly being TRBD2 (7 bases). Germline lookup yields CDR1 MGHDK and CDR2 SYGVNS. The CDR3 is 13 residues long. Trimming stripped 6 bases from V and 7 bases from J, with 16 bases between. CDR3 sequence: CASRAGHAQEQYF. The CDR3 DNA sequence: TGTGCCAGCAGAGCGGGACATGCTCAGGAGCAGTACTTC.

This clone has only a few counts. The chain couples TRBV7-9 to TRBJ2-7, with TRBD1 matching over 9 bases. Germline lookup yields CDR1 SEHNR and CDR2 FQNEAQ (reference sequence). The CDR3 is made up of 15 amino acids. J gave up 3 bases and V 5 bases, and 8 bases lay outside the gene matches. Here the CDR3 reads CASSDGTGPDYEQYF. The CDR3 nucleotides are TGTGCCAGCAGCGATGGGACAGGGCCAGACTACGAGCAGTACTTC.

This sequence joins TRBV28 and TRBJ2-2; 7 bases are a match to TRBD1. CDR3 length equals 16 residues. Germline trimming cut 4 bases from V and 6 bases from J; bases unmatched to any gene: 11. Germline CDR1 MDHEN, CDR2 SYDVKM. CDR3 DNA sequence: TGTGCCAGCAGTTGGAAAACGACAGGGTTCGCCGGGGAGCTGTTTTTT. It is translated as CASSWKTTGFAGELFF.

This clone was counted only a few times. The V call is TRBV10-3, the J call TRBJ2-1; 8 nucleotides align to TRBD1. Trimming took 3 bases from V and 4 from J; bases not matched to a gene: 5. Germline assignment: CDR1 ENHRY and CDR2 SYGVKD. This CDR3 is 15 amino acids long. The CDR3 region is CAISESDRVYNEQFF. The DNA for the CDR3 is TGTGCCATCAGTGAATCGGACAGGGTTTACAATGAGCAGTTCTTC.

The chain uses TRBV6-1 and TRBJ2-7, with no clear D. Trimming left V 5 bases short and J 3 bases short, with 5 bases between. This CDR3 spans 11 amino acids. Germline CDR1 MNHNS, CDR2 SASEGT. CDR3 DNA sequence: TGTGCCAGCAGTACCTACTACGAGCAGTACTTC. Protein product: CASSTYYEQYF.

This clone came up a few times. V gene TRBV28 combines with J gene TRBJ2-7; 11 nucleotides match TRBD2. Germline V gene lookup returns CDR1 MDHEN and CDR2 SYDVKM. The V and J ends lost 6 bases and 3 bases, in that order; junction bases with no gene match: 7. The CDR3 consists of 15 residues. The CDR3 is CASSFSLAGVYEQYF. The CDR3 DNA is TGTGCCAGCAGCTTCTCACTAGCGGGAGTCTACGAGCAGTACTTC.

This chain connects TRBV7-9 to TRBJ2-3; possible D gene TRBD1, 6 bases. Trimming removed 6 bases from V and 0 bases from J, with 19 bases in between. Germline CDR1 SEHNR, CDR2 FQNEAQ (reference sequence). This CDR3 has 17 amino acids. The CDR3 spells CASSLTGHSSSTDTQYF. The CDR3, as DNA: TGTGCCAGCAGTCTGACAGGCCACAGCTCTAGCACAGATACGCAGTATTTT. Using reference TRBV7-9 and TRBJ2-3 for the parts outside the CDR3, the full variable domain is DTGVSQNPRHKITKRGQNVTFRCDPISEHNRLYWYRQTLGQGPEFLTYFQNEAQLEKSRLLSDRFSAERPKGSFSTLEIQRTEQGDSAMYLCASSLTGHSSSTDTQYFGPGTRLTVL.

The rearrangement joins TRBV4-1 to TRBJ2-3; D is unclear. CDR3 size: 11 residues. Germline values: CDR1 MGHRA, CDR2 YSYEKL. V was trimmed by 4 bases and J by 4 bases, leaving 3 bases between them. The CDR3 DNA sequence: TGCGCCAGCAGCCGGGCAGATACGCAGTATTTT. It codes for CASSRADTQYF.

The chain has TRBV4-1 and TRBJ1-1; 12 nucleotides agree with TRBD1. CDR1 is MGHRA, CDR2 YSYEKL, per germline. The CDR3 runs 18 residues. The V gene end was trimmed by 1 base and the J gene end by 4 bases; junction bases not matched to a gene: 10. The CDR3 reads CASSQGYRDRGRGTEAFF. CDR3 coding DNA: TGCGCCAGCAGCCAAGGATATCGGGACAGGGGGCGAGGCACTGAAGCTTTCTTT.

This sequence joins TRBV6-1 and TRBJ2-5; TRBD1 might be the D (6 bases). Germline V gene data show CDR1 as MNHNS and CDR2 as SASEGT. The V gene lost 5 bases and the J gene lost 0 bases, with 10 bases spanning the gap. The CDR3 has 14 amino acids. The CDR3 sequence is CASSPGQYQETQYF. Written as DNA, the CDR3 is TGTGCCAGCAGTCCCGGACAGTACCAAGAGACCCAGTACTTC.

The chain is built from TRBV7-9 and TRBJ2-7; D gene ambiguous. The CDR3 has 15 amino acids. Germline V CDR1 and CDR2: SEHNR, FQNEAQ (reference sequence). The V end lost 1 base, the J end lost 2 bases, and 12 bases lay between the germline ends. The CDR3 DNA follows: TGTGCCAGCAGCTTAGGTTATGGAGAGGCCTACGAGCAGTACTTC. Its translation is CASSLGYGEAYEQYF.

V and J are TRBV6-6 and TRBJ2-5; TRBD1 might be the D (5 bases). This CDR3 is built from 15 residues. V gave up 2 bases and J gave up 5 bases, with 15 bases separating them. CDR1 and CDR2 from the germline V gene are MNHNY and SVGAGI (reference sequence). This chain's CDR3 is CASSYLGRVNETQYF. The CDR3, as DNA: TGTGCCAGCAGTTACCTAGGCAGGGTCAACGAGACCCAGTACTTC.

This chain joins TRBV6-5 and TRBJ1-2; the match to TRBD1 covers 7 bases. The CDR3 runs to 13 residues. The trim removed 0 bases at V and 8 bases at J, leaving 3 bases unmatched. Germline loops: CDR1 MNHEY, CDR2 SVGAGI. The CDR3 nucleotides read TGTGCCAGCAGTTACTCCAGGGGGGAGGGCTACACCTTC. Its translation is CASSYSRGEGYTF.

The genes are TRBV29-1 and TRBJ2-7; tentatively, D is TRBD1 or TRBD2 (5 bases each). This CDR3 is built from 12 residues. Trimming cost V 2 bases and J 7 bases, with 12 bases left between them. Per the germline V gene, CDR1 is SQVTM and CDR2 is ANQGSEA. The CDR3 DNA is TGCAGCGTTGAAATTGGGGACGGAGAGCAGTACTTC. Its translation: CSVEIGDGEQYF.

The J gene is TRBJ2-7, the V gene TRBV10-2; no clear D gene. With 3 bases removed from V and 1 base from J, the gap between germline ends came to 1 base. This CDR3 comprises 11 residues. Germline-derived CDR1 and CDR2 are WSHSY and SAAADI. The chain's CDR3 is CASSESYEQYF. In DNA, the CDR3 is TGCGCCAGCAGTGAATCCTACGAGCAGTACTTC.

The V and J genes are TRBV7-2 and TRBJ2-3; D unclear. Trimming shortened V by 2 bases and J by 1 base, and 7 bases separated the two germline ends. In germline, CDR1 is SGHTA, CDR2 FQGNSA. CDR3 length equals 14 residues. The CDR3: CASSLWAGTDTQYF. The CDR3 nucleotides are TGTGCCAGCAGCTTATGGGCCGGCACAGATACGCAGTATTTT.

This clone was seen just once. J is TRBJ1-1 and V is TRBV15, with TRBD1 identical over 8 bases. The CDR3 covers 14 residues. J lost 5 bases, V lost 4 bases, and 6 bases had no gene match. Germline-derived CDR1 and CDR2 are LNHNV and YYDKDF (reference sequence). CDR3: CATSTDRGGTEAFF. The CDR3, as DNA: TGTGCCACCAGCACCGACAGGGGCGGGACTGAAGCTTTCTTT.

This clone was recorded once. V is TRBV5-4 and J is TRBJ2-7; a possible D gene is TRBD1 (6 bases). The V gene's germline CDR1 is SGHNT and CDR2 YYREEE (reference sequence). The CDR3 has 12 amino acids. V gave up 4 bases and J gave up 3 bases, with 8 bases separating them. The CDR3 spells CASSLQGYEQYF. In DNA form, the CDR3 reads TGTGCCAGCAGCCTACAGGGCTACGAGCAGTACTTC. Variable domain in full (rest from reference TRBV5-4 and TRBJ2-7): ETGVTQSPTHLIKTRGQQVTLRCSSQSGHNTVSWYQQALGQGPQFIFQYYREEENGRGNFPPRFSGLQFPNYSSELNVNALELDDSALYLCASSLQGYEQYFGPGTRLTVT.

In this sample, this clone turned up a few times. The chain carries TRBV2 and TRBJ2-5, with no clear D. CDR1 and CDR2 (germline): SNHLY, FYNNEI. The CDR3 sequence is 12 residues long. V shed 4 bases and J shed 2 bases, with 5 bases lying between them. Here the CDR3 reads CASSGPQETQYF. The DNA for the CDR3 is TGTGCCAGCAGTGGTCCACAAGAGACCCAGTACTTC.

The genes are TRBV5-1 and TRBJ2-3; 9 positions agree with TRBD2. Per the germline V gene, CDR1 is SGHRS and CDR2 is YFSETQ. The V segment lost 1 base and the J segment 1 base; nucleotides outside the gene matches: 1. CDR3 length equals 15 residues. The CDR3 DNA sequence: TGCGCCAGCAGCTTGCGGACTAGCGGCACAGATACGCAGTATTTT. It encodes CASSLRTSGTDTQYF.

The gene calls are TRBV25-1 and TRBJ1-4, with D perhaps TRBD1 (5 bases). V lost 1 base and J lost 6, with 12 bases in between. CDR1 is MGHDK and CDR2 is SYGVNS in the germline V gene. This CDR3 spans 15 amino acids. The CDR3 reads CASSEFSGPHEKLFF. CDR3 DNA sequence: TGTGCCAGCAGTGAATTCTCAGGGCCGCATGAAAAACTGTTTTTT.

The chain uses TRBV4-3 and TRBJ1-4; D perhaps matches TRBD1 (5 bases). The CDR3 spans 16 residues. Germline CDR1 reads LGHNA; CDR2 reads YSLEER. Between the trimmed V and J ends, which lost 0 bases and 2 bases, there was a span of 10 bases. In nucleotides, the CDR3 is TGCGCCAGCAGCCAAGATGTAGGGGACACTAATGAAAAACTGTTTTTT. It translates to CASSQDVGDTNEKLFF.

This clone came up once. V usage is TRBV7-2 and J usage is TRBJ1-2; 8 positions match TRBD1. This CDR3 region has 15 residues. Germline trimming cut 4 bases from V and 2 bases from J; bases unmatched to any gene: 6. In germline, CDR1 is SGHTA, CDR2 FQGNSA. The CDR3 reads CASSSTRTGNYGYTF. CDR3 bases: TGTGCCAGCAGCTCCACACGGACAGGGAACTATGGCTACACCTTC.

CDR3 amino acids: CASSQDRGYNSPLHF. The CDR3 DNA is TGCGCCAGCAGCCAGGACAGGGGTTATAATTCACCCCTCCACTTT. The chain couples TRBV4-3 to TRBJ1-6, with 9 bases fitting TRBD1. The CDR3 totals 15 residues. With 3 bases clipped from V and 4 bases from J, the junction kept 1 base outside the gene matches. CDR1 and CDR2 (germline): LGHNA, YSLEER.

The V gene is TRBV5-1, the J gene TRBJ2-1; D uncertain. With 0 bases removed from V and 0 bases from J, the gap between germline ends came to 10 bases. The germline gives CDR1 SGHRS, CDR2 YFSETQ. This CDR3 spans 16 amino acids. This CDR3 is CASSLVGLSSYNEQFF. CDR3 in DNA: TGCGCCAGCAGCTTGGTCGGCTTGAGCTCCTACAATGAGCAGTTCTTC. Based on the CDR3 plus reference TRBV5-1 and TRBJ2-1, the full variable domain is KAGVTQTPRYLIKTRGQQVTLSCSPISGHRSVSWYQQTPGQGLQFLFEYFSETQRNKGNFPGRFSGRQFSNSRSEMNVSTLELGDSALYLCASSLVGLSSYNEQFFGPGTRLTVL.

Details on this clone: The same CDR3 also results from other DNA sequences found in this sample. V usage is TRBV2 and J usage is TRBJ2-1, with no clear D. V was shortened by 1 base and J by 2 bases, with 3 bases between the two germline ends. The CDR3 extends over 13 amino acids. Germline V gene data show CDR1 as SNHLY and CDR2 as FYNNEI. This CDR3 is CASSEGPYNEQFF. In DNA form, the CDR3 reads TGTGCCAGCAGTGAAGGACCCTACAATGAGCAGTTCTTC.

This clone has only a few counts. V usage is TRBV6-6 and J usage is TRBJ2-7; a weak D match, TRBD1 (5 bases). CDR1 is MNHNY, CDR2 SVGAGI, per germline (reference sequence). Trimming stripped 4 bases from V and 2 bases from J, with 9 bases between. The CDR3 covers 13 residues. The CDR3 DNA follows: TGTGCCAGCAGTTTGGGGCTTACCTACGAGCAGTACTTC. Translating gives CASSLGLTYEQYF.

In this sample, this clone turned up a few times. The V gene is TRBV6-5, the J gene TRBJ1-1, with a possible D match to TRBD1 (5 bases). From germline, CDR1 is MNHEY and CDR2 SVGAGI. The CDR3 is made up of 13 amino acids. V lost 6 bases and J 0 bases, leaving 8 bases between the germline ends. CDR3 protein: CASREGLNTEAFF. The DNA for the CDR3 is TGTGCCAGCAGGGAGGGACTGAACACTGAAGCTTTCTTT.